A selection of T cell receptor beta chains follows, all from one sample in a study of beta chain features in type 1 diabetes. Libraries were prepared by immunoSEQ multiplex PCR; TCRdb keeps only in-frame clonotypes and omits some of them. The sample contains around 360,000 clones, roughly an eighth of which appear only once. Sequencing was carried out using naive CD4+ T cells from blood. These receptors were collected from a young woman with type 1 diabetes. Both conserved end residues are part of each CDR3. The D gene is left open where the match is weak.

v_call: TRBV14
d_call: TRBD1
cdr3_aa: CASSRGTGDFYEQYF

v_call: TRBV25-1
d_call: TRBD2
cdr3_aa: CASKRELAGDTGELFF

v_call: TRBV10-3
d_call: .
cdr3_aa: CAISPGTPYEQYF

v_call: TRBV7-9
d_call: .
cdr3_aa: CASSSGGRGTQYF

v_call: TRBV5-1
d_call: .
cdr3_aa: CASSLESTGNEQFF

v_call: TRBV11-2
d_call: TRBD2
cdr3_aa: CASSQGLAGVGGTQYF

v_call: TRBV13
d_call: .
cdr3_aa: CASSPRRIVSSYNEQFF

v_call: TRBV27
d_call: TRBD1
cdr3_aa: CASSWTGDYGYTF

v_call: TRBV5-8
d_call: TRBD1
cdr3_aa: CASRPTGGTNEKLFF

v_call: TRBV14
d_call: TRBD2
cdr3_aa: CASSRSLAAVDTQYF

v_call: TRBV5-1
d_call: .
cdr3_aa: CASSSPSLASNNEQFF

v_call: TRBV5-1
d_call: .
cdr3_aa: CASSLEGWAETQYF

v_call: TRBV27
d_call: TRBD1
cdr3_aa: CASSLTPFSTDRARSPLHF

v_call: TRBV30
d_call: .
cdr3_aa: CAWSSQGRKGNTEAFF

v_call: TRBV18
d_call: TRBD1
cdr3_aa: CASSRGTATEQYF

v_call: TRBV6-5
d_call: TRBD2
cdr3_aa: CASRGLAESYEQYF

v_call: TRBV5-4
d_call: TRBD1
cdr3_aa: CASRHNRGSTDTQYF

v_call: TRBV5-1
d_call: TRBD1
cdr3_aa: CASSLSDRGLYGYTF

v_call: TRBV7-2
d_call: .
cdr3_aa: CASSTQGEKLFF

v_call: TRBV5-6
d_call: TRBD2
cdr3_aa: CASGLAGVVEQYF

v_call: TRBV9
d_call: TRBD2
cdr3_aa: CASSVGGLAGGQETQYF

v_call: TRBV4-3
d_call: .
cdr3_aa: CASSQDLGLALNNEQFF

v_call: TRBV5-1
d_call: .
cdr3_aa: CASSSETGSTYNEQFF

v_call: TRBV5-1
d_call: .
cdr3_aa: CASSLSDGSYGYTF

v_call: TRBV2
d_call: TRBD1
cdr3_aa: CASKRTGGTGTNEKLFF

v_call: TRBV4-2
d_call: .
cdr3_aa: CASSQVGQVYEQYF

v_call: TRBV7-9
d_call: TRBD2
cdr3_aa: CASSPGLAGGEEQFF

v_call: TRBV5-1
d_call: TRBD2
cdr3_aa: CASSNGMREGDEQYF

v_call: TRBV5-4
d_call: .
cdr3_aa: CASSVDMSTDTQYF

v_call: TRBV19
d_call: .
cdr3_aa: CARGGQLGHGELFF

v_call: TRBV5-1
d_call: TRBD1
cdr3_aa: CASSSGQGLYNEQFF

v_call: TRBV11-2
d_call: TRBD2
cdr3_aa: CASSPSGMETQYF

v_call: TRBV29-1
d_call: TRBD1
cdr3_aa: CSVGGGPYEQYF

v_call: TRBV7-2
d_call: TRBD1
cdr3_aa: CASSPRDSNYEQYF

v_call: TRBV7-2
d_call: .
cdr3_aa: CASSLSRLGGAGDEQFF

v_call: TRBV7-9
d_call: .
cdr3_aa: CASSLVGANEQFF

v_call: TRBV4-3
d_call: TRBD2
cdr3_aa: CASSQVISGGGETQYF

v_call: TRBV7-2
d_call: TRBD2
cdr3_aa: CASSGAGGQFWGNEQFF

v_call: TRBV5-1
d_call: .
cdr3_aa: CASRPTGPQHF

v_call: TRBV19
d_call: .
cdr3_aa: CASKRGGEAFF

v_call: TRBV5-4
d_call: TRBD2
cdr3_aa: CASSWTSGVSYEQYF

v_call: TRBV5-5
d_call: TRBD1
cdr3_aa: CASSLTGDVETQYF

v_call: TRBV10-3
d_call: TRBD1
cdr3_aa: CAAMGQVQETQYF

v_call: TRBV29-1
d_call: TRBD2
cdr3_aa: CSVDTSGRTDTQYF

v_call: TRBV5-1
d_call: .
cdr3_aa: CASSPNAGSSTDTQYF